This TCR beta chain comes out of a study of OX40 agonist ivuxolimab in advanced cancers. Study at large: Ivuxolimab is an agonistic anti-OX40 (CD134) antibody, and patients were treated with it. Partial responses were achieved by three patients: one hepatocellular carcinoma, two cutaneous melanoma.

Study-level results: What antigens the expanded peripheral T cells recognized was never established.

A remark on this clone: Its antigen is currently unknown.

Germline CDR1 reads MGHRA; CDR2 reads YSYEKL. Between the trimmed V and J ends, which lost 1 base and 6 bases, there was a span of 24 bases. The CDR3 extends over 18 amino acids. Method: immunoSEQ multiplex PCR; TCRdb's copy keeps in-frame clones and lacks some. The repertoire holds 69,000 or so clones, with approximately 87% as singletons. The sequencing used CD4+ or CD8+ T cells sorted from blood, collected in a trial of the OX40 agonist ivuxolimab. This clonotype was sampled from an adult with an advanced solid tumor such as melanoma, head and neck, liver or kidney cancer. The chain couples TRBV4-1 to TRBJ1-1; tentative D call: TRBD1 (5 bases). The CDR3 here is CASSQGRSVVRAGAEAFF. The CDR3 coding sequence is TGCGCCAGCAGCCAAGGTAGGTCGGTGGTCAGGGCGGGCGCTGAAGCTTTCTTT.